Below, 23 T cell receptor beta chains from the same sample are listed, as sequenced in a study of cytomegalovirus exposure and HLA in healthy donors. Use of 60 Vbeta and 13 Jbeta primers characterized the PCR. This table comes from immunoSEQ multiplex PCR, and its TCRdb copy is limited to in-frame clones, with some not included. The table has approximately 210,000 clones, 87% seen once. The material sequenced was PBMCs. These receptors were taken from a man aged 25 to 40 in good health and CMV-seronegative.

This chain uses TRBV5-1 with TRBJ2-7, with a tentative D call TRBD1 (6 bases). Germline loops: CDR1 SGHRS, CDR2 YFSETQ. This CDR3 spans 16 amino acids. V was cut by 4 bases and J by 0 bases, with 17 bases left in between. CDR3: CASSPSGDTHSYEQYF. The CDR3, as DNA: TGCGCCAGCAGCCCATCAGGGGACACTCACTCCTACGAGCAGTACTTC.

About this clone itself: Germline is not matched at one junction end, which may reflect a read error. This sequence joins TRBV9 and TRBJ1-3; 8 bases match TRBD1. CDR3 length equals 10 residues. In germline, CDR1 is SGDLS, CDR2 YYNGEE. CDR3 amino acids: CASSPGQGIF. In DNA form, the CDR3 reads TGTGCCAGCAGCCCAGGACAGGGCATTTTT.

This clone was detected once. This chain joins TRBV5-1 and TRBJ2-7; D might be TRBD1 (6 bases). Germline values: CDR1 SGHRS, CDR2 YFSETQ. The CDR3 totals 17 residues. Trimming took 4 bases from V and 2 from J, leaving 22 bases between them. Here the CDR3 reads CASSPFYHHRETYEQYF. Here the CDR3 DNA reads TGCGCCAGCAGCCCCTTCTACCATCACAGGGAGACCTACGAGCAGTACTTC. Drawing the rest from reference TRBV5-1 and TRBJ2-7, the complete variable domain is KAGVTQTPRYLIKTRGQQVTLSCSPISGHRSVSWYQQTPGQGLQFLFEYFSETQRNKGNFPGRFSGRQFSNSRSEMNVSTLELGDSALYLCASSPFYHHRETYEQYFGPGTRLTVT.

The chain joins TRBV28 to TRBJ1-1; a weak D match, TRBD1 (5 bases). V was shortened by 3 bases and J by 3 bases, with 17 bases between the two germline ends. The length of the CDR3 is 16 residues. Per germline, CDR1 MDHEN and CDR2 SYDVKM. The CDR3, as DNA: TGTGCCAGCAGTTTTTACTCAGCAGGGTGGGACACTGAAGCTTTCTTT. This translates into CASSFYSAGWDTEAFF.

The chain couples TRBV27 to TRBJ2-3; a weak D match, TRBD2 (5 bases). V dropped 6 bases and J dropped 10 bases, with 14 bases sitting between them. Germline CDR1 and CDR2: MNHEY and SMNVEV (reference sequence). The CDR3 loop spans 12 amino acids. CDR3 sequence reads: CASSPERSPQYF. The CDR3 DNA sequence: TGTGCCAGCAGCCCTGAGCGGTCGCCGCAGTATTTT.

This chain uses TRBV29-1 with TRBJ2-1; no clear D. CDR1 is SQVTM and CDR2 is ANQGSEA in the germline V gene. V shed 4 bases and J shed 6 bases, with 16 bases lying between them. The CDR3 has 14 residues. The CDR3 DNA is TGCAGCGTTGCCCGGCAGGTCAACATCAATGAGCAGTTCTTC. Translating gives CSVARQVNINEQFF.

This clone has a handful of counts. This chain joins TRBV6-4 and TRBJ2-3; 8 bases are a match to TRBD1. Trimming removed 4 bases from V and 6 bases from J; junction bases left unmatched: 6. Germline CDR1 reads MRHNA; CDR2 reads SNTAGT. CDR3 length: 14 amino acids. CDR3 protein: CASSADRGGDTQYF. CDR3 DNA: TGTGCCAGCAGTGCCGACAGGGGTGGGGATACGCAGTATTTT.

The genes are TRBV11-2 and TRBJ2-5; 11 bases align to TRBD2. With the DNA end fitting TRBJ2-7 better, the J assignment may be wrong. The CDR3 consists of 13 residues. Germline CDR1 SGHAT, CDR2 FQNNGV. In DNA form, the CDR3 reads TGTGCCACCAAACTAGCGGGAGCGTACGAGCAGTACTTC. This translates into CATKLAGAYEQYF.

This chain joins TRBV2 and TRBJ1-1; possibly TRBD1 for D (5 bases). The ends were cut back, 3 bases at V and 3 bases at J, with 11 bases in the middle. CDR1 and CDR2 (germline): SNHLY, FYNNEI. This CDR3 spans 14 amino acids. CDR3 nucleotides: TGTGCCAGCAGTGACGGGGGTGGTGACACTGAAGCTTTCTTT. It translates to CASSDGGGDTEAFF.

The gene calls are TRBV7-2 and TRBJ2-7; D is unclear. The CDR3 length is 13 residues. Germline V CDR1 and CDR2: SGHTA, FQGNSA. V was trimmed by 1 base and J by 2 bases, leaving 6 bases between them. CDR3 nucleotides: TGTGCCAGCAGCTTAGTACTCACCTACGAGCAGTACTTC. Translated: CASSLVLTYEQYF. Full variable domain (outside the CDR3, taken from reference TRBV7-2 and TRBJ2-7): GAGVSQSPSNKVTEKGKDVELRCDPISGHTALYWYRQSLGQGLEFLIYFQGNSAPDKSGLPSDRFSAERTGGSVSTLTIQRTQQEDSAVYLCASSLVLTYEQYFGPGTRLTVT.

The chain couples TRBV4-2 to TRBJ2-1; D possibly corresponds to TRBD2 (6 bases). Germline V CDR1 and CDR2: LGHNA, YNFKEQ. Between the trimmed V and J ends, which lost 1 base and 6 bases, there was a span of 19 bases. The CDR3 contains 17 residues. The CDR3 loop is CASSQASARVGGNEQFF. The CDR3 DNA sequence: TGTGCCAGCAGCCAAGCATCGGCCCGCGTGGGGGGCAATGAGCAGTTCTTC.

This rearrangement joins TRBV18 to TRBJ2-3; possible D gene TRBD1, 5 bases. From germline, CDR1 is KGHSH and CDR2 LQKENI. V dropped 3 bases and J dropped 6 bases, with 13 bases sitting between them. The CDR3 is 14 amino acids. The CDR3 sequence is CASSPSPRVDTQYF. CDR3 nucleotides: TGTGCCAGCTCACCCTCCCCCAGGGTTGATACGCAGTATTTT.

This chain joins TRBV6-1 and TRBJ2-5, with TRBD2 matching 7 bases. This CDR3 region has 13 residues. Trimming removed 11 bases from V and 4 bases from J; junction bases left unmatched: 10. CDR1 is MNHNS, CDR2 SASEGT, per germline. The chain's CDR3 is CAFRGRGSETQYF. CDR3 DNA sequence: TGTGCCTTCAGAGGGCGGGGGTCAGAGACCCAGTACTTC.

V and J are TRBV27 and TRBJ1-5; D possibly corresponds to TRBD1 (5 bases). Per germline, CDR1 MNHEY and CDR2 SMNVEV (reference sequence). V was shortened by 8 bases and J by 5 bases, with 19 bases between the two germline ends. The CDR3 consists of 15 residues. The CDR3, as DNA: TGTGCCAGCCGGGAGGGACGGGCAAACGATCAGCCCCAGCATTTT. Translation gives CASREGRANDQPQHF.

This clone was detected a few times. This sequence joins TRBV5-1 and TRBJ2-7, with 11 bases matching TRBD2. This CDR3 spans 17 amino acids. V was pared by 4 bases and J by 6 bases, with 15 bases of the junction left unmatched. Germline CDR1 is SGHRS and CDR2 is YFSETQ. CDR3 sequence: CASSLLAGGTLLREQYF. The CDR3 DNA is TGCGCCAGCAGCCTCTTAGCGGGGGGGACCCTCCTACGCGAGCAGTACTTC. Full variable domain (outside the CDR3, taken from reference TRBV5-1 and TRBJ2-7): KAGVTQTPRYLIKTRGQQVTLSCSPISGHRSVSWYQQTPGQGLQFLFEYFSETQRNKGNFPGRFSGRQFSNSRSEMNVSTLELGDSALYLCASSLLAGGTLLREQYFGPGTRLTVT.

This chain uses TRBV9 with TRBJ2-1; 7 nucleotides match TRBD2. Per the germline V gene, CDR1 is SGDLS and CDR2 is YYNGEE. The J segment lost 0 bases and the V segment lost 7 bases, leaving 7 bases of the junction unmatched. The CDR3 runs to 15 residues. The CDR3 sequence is CASAASGSSYNEQFF. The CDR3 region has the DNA TGTGCCAGCGCGGCTAGCGGAAGCTCCTACAATGAGCAGTTCTTC.

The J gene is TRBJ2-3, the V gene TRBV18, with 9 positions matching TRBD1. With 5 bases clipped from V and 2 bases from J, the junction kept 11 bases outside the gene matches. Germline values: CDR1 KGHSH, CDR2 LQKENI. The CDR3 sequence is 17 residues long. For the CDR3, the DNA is TGTGCCAGCTCAACCTCCGGGGGACAGGGACCCACAGATACGCAGTATTTT. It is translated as CASSTSGGQGPTDTQYF.

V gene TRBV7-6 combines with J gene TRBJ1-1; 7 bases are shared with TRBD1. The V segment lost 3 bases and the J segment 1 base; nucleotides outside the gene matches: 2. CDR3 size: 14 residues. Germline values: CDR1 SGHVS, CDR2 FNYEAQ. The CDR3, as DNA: TGTGCCAGCAGCTTGGGGACAGAGAACACTGAAGCTTTCTTT. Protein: CASSLGTENTEAFF.

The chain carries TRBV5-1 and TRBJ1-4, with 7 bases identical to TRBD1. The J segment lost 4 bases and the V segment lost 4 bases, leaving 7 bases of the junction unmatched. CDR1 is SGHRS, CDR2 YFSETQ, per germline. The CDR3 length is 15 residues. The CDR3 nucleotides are TGCGCCAGCAGCCGGCAGACAGGGCATAATGAAAAACTGTTTTTT. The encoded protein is CASSRQTGHNEKLFF.

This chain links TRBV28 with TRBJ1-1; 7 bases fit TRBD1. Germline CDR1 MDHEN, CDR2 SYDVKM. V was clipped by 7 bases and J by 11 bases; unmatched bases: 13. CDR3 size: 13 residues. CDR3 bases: TGTGCCAGCATTGACAGGGTTGGTTCCCTGGCTTTCTTT. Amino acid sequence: CASIDRVGSLAFF.

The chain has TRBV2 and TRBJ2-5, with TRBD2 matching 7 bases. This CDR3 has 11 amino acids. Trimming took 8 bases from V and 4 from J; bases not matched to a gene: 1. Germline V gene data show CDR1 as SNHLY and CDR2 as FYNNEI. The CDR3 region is CASLAGETQYF. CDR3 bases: TGTGCCAGCTTAGCGGGAGAGACCCAGTACTTC.

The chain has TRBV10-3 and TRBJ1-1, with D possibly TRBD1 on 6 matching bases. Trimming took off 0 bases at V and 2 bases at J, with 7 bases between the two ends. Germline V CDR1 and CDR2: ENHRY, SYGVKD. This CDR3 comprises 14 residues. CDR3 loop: CAISESDRNTEAFF. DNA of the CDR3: TGTGCCATCAGTGAGTCGGACAGAAACACTGAAGCTTTCTTT.

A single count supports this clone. In nucleotides, the CDR3 is TGTGCCAGCAGCTTAAGGACAATTGGAAACACCATATATTTT. Its translation: CASSLRTIGNTIYF. The genes are TRBV5-6 and TRBJ1-3; TRBD1 might be the D (5 bases). Trimming pared 2 bases from V and 3 bases from J, leaving 9 bases between. Germline CDR1 is SGHDT and CDR2 is YYEEEE. CDR3 length equals 14 residues.